The 18 T cell receptor beta chains presented below share a single source sample, sequenced in a study of T-cell memory formation after mild COVID-19. TCRdb processed the 5' RACE reads anew with MiXCR; each CDR3 protein has one entry. This table holds 150,000 or so distinct CDR3 sequences, roughly 15% found once. The material sequenced was PBMCs or a T cell subset sorted from them (not recorded which). These receptors were collected from an adult woman who had mild COVID-19 (a few samples of this study predate the infection). Cell type and time point are not known.

The chain recombines TRBV7-9 with TRBJ2-7; D may correspond to TRBD1 or TRBD2 (5 bases each). V was clipped by 4 bases and J by 5 bases, with 18 bases between them. Germline V gene data show CDR1 as SEHNR and CDR2 as FQNEAQ (reference sequence). The CDR3 has 15 residues. The CDR3, as DNA: TGTGCCAGCAGCTCCCCCCGGGACCCCCTCGACGAGCAGTACTTC. Translation gives CASSSPRDPLDEQYF.

This clonotype was found a few times. CDR3 nucleotides: TGCGCCAGCAGCTTGGCCGGGACAGGGTACGGAAACACCATATATTTT. Its translation is CASSLAGTGYGNTIYF. This sequence joins TRBV5-1 and TRBJ1-3, with TRBD1 matching 9 bases. Germline V gives CDR1 SGHRS, CDR2 YFSETQ. The CDR3 is made up of 16 amino acids. Trimming at V came to 0 bases and at J to 4 bases, leaving 5 bases not matched to a gene.

This clonotype was detected a few times. The J gene is TRBJ2-7, the V gene TRBV11-3; 8 nucleotides align to TRBD1. V lost 6 bases, J lost 0 bases, and 7 bases stayed unmatched. This CDR3 spans 15 amino acids. Germline CDR1 and CDR2: SGHNT and YENEEA. The CDR3: CASRSQGAASYEQYF. DNA of the CDR3: TGTGCCAGCAGAAGTCAGGGGGCGGCCTCCTACGAGCAGTACTTC. Based on the CDR3 plus reference TRBV11-3 and TRBJ2-7, the full variable domain is EAGVVQSPRYKIIEKKQPVAFWCNPISGHNTLYWYLQNLGQGPELLIRYENEEAVDDSQLPKDRFSAERLKGVDSTLKIQPAELGDSAVYLCASRSQGAASYEQYFGPGTRLTVT.

The chain recombines TRBV2 with TRBJ1-1; TRBD1 matches at 9 bases. Germline V lookup: CDR1 SNHLY, CDR2 FYNNEI. This CDR3 region has 14 residues. J was trimmed by 5 bases and V by 7 bases; bases with no gene match: 8. In nucleotides, the CDR3 is TGTGCCAGCACCGCGGACAGGGGTGGGACTGAAGCTTTCTTT. It encodes CASTADRGGTEAFF.

The V and J genes are TRBV4-1 and TRBJ1-1; D is uncertain. The CDR3 spans 15 residues. Germline-derived CDR1 and CDR2 are MGHRA and YSYEKL. Trimming took 0 bases from V and 6 from J, leaving 14 bases between them. The CDR3 is CASSQDKGVLAEAFF. Here the CDR3 DNA reads TGCGCCAGCAGCCAAGATAAGGGAGTGTTGGCTGAAGCTTTCTTT.

The V gene is TRBV19, the J gene TRBJ1-2; D is perhaps TRBD1 (5 bases). CDR3 length: 16 amino acids. CDR1 is LNHDA and CDR2 is SQIVND in the germline V gene (reference sequence). The V end was cut by 7 bases, the J end by 6 bases, with 24 bases between. CDR3 sequence reads: CASTPWGEGQGDGYTF. The CDR3 region has the DNA TGTGCCAGTACCCCATGGGGTGAGGGGCAGGGTGATGGCTACACCTTC.

The chain employs TRBV5-1 and TRBJ1-5, with TRBD1 matching 8 bases. Trimming at V came to 4 bases and at J to 0 bases, leaving 9 bases not matched to a gene. The CDR3 length is 17 residues. From germline, CDR1 is SGHRS and CDR2 YFSETQ. CDR3 sequence reads: CASSLTGGRGSNQPQHF. The CDR3 DNA follows: TGCGCCAGCAGCCTAACAGGGGGGCGCGGTAGCAATCAGCCCCAGCATTTT.

In the case of this clonotype: The junction departs from germline at one end; a sequencing error may be responsible. The gene calls are TRBV4-1 and TRBJ2-1; TRBD2 matches 11 bases. Looked up from germline, CDR1 is MGHRA and CDR2 is YSYEKL. The length of the CDR3 is 13 residues. DNA for the CDR3: TGTGCCAGCAGCTTGACTAGCGGGACCGAGCAGTTCTTC. It yields the protein CASSLTSGTEQFF.

The rearrangement joins TRBV10-2 to TRBJ2-3, with 8 bases identical to TRBD2. Germline lookup yields CDR1 WSHSY and CDR2 SAAADI. V lost 6 bases, J lost 2 bases, and 4 bases stayed unmatched. This CDR3 spans 14 amino acids. The chain's CDR3 is CASRTSVLTDTQYF. The CDR3 DNA reads TGCGCCAGCAGGACTAGCGTGCTCACAGATACGCAGTATTTT.

The chain joins TRBV5-6 to TRBJ1-5; a possible D gene is TRBD1 (5 bases). CDR3 length equals 15 residues. Germline lookup yields CDR1 SGHDT and CDR2 YYEEEE. The ends were cut back, 3 bases at V and 4 bases at J, with 14 bases in the middle. The CDR3 region is CASSSQLAGNQPQHF. CDR3 nucleotide sequence: TGTGCCAGCAGCTCACAGCTGGCAGGGAATCAGCCCCAGCATTTT.

The V and J genes are TRBV7-2 and TRBJ2-1; TRBD1 matches at 12 bases. V dropped 6 bases and J dropped 9; count of bases not matched to a gene: 9. The CDR3 consists of 15 residues. The germline CDR1 and CDR2 sequences are SGHTA and FQGNSA. The CDR3 DNA follows: TGTGCCAGCAGAGGGCGGGACAGGGGGCTCGTTGAGCAGTTCTTC. Its translation is CASRGRDRGLVEQFF. Drawing the rest from reference TRBV7-2 and TRBJ2-1, the complete variable domain is GAGVSQSPSNKVTEKGKDVELRCDPISGHTALYWYRQSLGQGLEFLIYFQGNSAPDKSGLPSDRFSAERTGGSVSTLTIQRTQQEDSAVYLCASRGRDRGLVEQFFGPGTRLTVL.

This clonotype was seen a handful of times. CDR3 amino acids: CASSLKFLAGGQINEQFF. As DNA, the CDR3 is TGTGCCAGCAGCTTAAAGTTTCTAGCGGGGGGTCAGATAAATGAGCAGTTCTTC. The chain uses TRBV7-2 and TRBJ2-1; 11 bases align to TRBD2. From germline, CDR1 is SGHTA and CDR2 FQGNSA. J was trimmed by 7 bases and V by 2 bases; bases with no gene match: 13. CDR3 length: 18 residues.

This sequence joins TRBV5-1 and TRBJ2-1; TRBD2 matches at 13 bases. Germline V gene lookup returns CDR1 SGHRS and CDR2 YFSETQ. After removal of 0 bases from V and 4 bases from J, the junction contained 13 bases not matched to a gene. The CDR3 extends over 20 amino acids. The CDR3 is CASSLASGLAGSGPYNEQFF. CDR3 sequence (DNA): TGCGCCAGCAGCTTGGCCTCGGGACTAGCGGGATCGGGCCCTTACAATGAGCAGTTCTTC.

The chain has TRBV5-1 and TRBJ2-5; D ambiguous. CDR1 and CDR2 from the germline V gene are SGHRS and YFSETQ. The length of the CDR3 is 12 residues. Deletions cut 4 bases from V and 1 base from J, with 5 bases between. The CDR3 protein is CASSGTQETQYF. DNA of the CDR3: TGCGCCAGCAGCGGAACCCAAGAGACCCAGTACTTC.

This clonotype was observed a handful of times. The chain combines TRBV12-3 or TRBV12-4 with TRBJ1-6; D might be TRBD1 (6 bases). V dropped 9 bases and J dropped 12 bases, with 24 bases sitting between them. The CDR3 covers 15 residues. The CDR3 DNA is TGTGCCAGTGACTCCGGGGGCAGGGTAAACGGACCCCTCCACTTT. Protein product: CASDSGGRVNGPLHF.

CDR3 DNA sequence: TGTGCCAGCAGCCCTAGCGGGAGGGTAGATACGCAGTATTTT. It codes for CASSPSGRVDTQYF. The V call is TRBV12-3 or TRBV12-4, the J call TRBJ2-3; 12 bases are a match to TRBD2. V dropped 6 bases and J dropped 5; count of bases not matched to a gene: 3. The CDR3 sequence is 14 residues long.

Notes on this clonotype: The junction shows a germline mismatch at one end, possibly a read error. This chain joins TRBV7-9 and TRBJ2-5; no definite D call. This CDR3 region has 8 residues. CDR1 is SEHNR and CDR2 is FQNEAQ in the germline V gene (reference sequence). CDR3 DNA: TGTGCCAGCAGCCCGGAGCACTTC. Its translation: CASSPEHF.

This clonotype was observed a handful of times. The gene calls are TRBV5-5 and TRBJ1-2; the D is unclear. This CDR3 has 15 amino acids. The ends were cut back, 1 base at V and 8 bases at J, with 18 bases in the middle. Germline V gives CDR1 SGHKS, CDR2 YYEKEE (reference sequence). The CDR3 DNA reads as TGTGCCAGCAGCTTGAGGCCAGAAACTACTACCGGCTACACCTTC. It codes for CASSLRPETTTGYTF.